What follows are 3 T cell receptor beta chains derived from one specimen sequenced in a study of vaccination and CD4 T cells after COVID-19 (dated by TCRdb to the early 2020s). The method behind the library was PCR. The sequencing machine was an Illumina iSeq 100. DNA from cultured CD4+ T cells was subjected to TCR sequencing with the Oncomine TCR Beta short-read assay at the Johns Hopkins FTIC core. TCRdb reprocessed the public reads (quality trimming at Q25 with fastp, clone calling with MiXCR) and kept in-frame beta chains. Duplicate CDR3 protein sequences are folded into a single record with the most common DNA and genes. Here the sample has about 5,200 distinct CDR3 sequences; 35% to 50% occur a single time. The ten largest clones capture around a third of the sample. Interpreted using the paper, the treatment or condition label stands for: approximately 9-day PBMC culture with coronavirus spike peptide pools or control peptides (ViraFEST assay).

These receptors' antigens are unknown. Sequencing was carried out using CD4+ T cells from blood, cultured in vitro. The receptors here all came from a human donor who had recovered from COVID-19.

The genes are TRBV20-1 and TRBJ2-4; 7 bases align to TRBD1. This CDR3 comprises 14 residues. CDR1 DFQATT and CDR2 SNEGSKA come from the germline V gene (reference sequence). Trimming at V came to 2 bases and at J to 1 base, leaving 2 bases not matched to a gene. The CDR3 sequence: CSARKGAAKNIQYF. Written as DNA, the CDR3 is TGCAGTGCTAGAAAGGGGGCGGCCAAAAACATTCAGTACTTC.

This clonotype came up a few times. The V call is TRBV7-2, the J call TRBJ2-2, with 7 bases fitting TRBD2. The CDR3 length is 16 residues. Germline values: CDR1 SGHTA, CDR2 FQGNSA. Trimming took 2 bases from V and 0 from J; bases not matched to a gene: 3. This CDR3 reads CASSLLAGANTGELFF. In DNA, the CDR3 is TGTGCCAGCAGCTTATTGGCGGGAGCGAACACCGGGGAGCTGTTTTTT.

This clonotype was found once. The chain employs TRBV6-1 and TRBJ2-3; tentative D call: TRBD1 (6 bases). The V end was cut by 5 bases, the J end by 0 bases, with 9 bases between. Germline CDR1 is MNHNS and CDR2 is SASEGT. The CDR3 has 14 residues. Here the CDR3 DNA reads TGTGCCAGCAGTAACAGGGTTAGCACAGATACGCAGTATTTT. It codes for CASSNRVSTDTQYF.